This T cell receptor beta chain comes out of a study of regulatory T cells in long-lasting Graves disease (dated by TCRdb to 2020 to 2022). Notes on the research overall: Persistent Graves' disease meant more than 5 years of antithyroid drug treatment with TSH receptor autoantibodies that stayed positive. Antithyroid drugs had been taken for 8.5 to 13 years on average by persistent Graves' disease patients in the clinical cohort. Persistent Graves' disease patients were compared with newly diagnosed Graves' disease patients by peripheral blood TCR sequencing and RNA sequencing. A total of around 35 samples were covered by TCR sequencing, comprising about 13 persistent and 20 newly diagnosed Graves' disease patients. The study took place in China and was registered as a clinical trial. Here is what the overall study found, with its caveats: Persistent disease showed preferential use of TRBV28, TRBJ1-2 and TRBJ2-5, whereas newly diagnosed disease favored TRBV20-1 and TRBJ2-1. Persistent patients shared more public clonotypes among themselves (2,741) than newly diagnosed patients did (more than 950). Only the TCR beta chain was sequenced and analyzed. The authors acknowledged the small sample size as a limitation that may reduce accuracy. Lower TCR Shannon entropy and fewer highly expanded clones were observed in persistent Graves' disease patients than in newly diagnosed patients, which suggested clonal expansion. The study examined only peripheral blood because the primary lesion, thyroid tissue, could not be accessed.

As encoded in the germline V gene (reference sequence), CDR1 is LNHDA while CDR2 is SQIVND. Deletion took 11 bases off V and 3 bases off J, with a span of 17 bases between the germline ends. The CDR3 covers 14 residues, taking in both the cysteine and the phenylalanine. The entry retains the CDR3 DNA only, 42 bases that are in frame from base 1. Sample time point, as interpreted from the label and publication: persistent/refractory GD, antithyroid drugs over 5 years with positive TRAb. For both TCR sequencing and RNA sequencing, RNA was extracted from PBMCs using TRIzol. The diagnosis of Graves' disease followed American Thyroid Association guidelines. Recruitment of patients was carried out at an endocrinology department in Xi'an, China. From each patient, around 9 milliliters of peripheral blood was collected into an EDTA anticoagulant tube. PBMCs were isolated by Ficoll Paque Plus density gradient separation without further T cell sorting. An Agilent 2100 Bioanalyzer and agarose gel were used to check RNA quality, while a NanoDrop 2000 measured RNA concentration.

Library preparation employed multiplex PCR. The listed sequencing device is Illumina HiSeq 4000. TCR beta libraries were built with iRepertoire HTBI primers and Arm-PCR amplification of CDR3 regions. PCR products were gel purified before sequencing. The original methods were these. A total of fewer than 65 TRBV and some 13 TRBJ segments were identified across samples and were used for gene usage analysis of CDR3 amino acid clonotypes. COPE and FqMerger were used to merge filtered high-quality paired reads into contigs. BLAST was used to align contigs to the IMGT TRBV, TRBD and TRBJ reference genes, and CDR3 was defined following IMGT. Any clonotype with a frequency above 0.1% was counted as a highly expanded clone. Shannon entropy was used to measure repertoire diversity, and the Gini coefficient was used to measure V-J evenness. A clonotype was considered public if more than one individual shared it. The public reads were run again by TCRdb, first through fastp at Q25 and then through MiXCR, and only productive beta chains were kept. Every entry covers one CDR3 protein and lists the most common genes and DNA from its rows. TCRdb's processing, not the authors', yielded these V and J calls. The sample data list about 400,000 distinct CDR3 sequences, and around 21% of these were observed just once. Around 21% of the sample comes from the top ten.

On this clonotype itself: Its specific antigen is unknown. Per-base quality was not reported, and no clone a single base away is much larger than it.

The sequence joins TRBV19 to TRBJ1-5; no D gene can be assigned with confidence. This sequence originates from a female donor with Graves disease. Sequencing was performed on peripheral blood mononuclear cells (PBMCs), taken when the disease was refractory, from a patient treated with antithyroid drugs. The sequence in DNA is TGTGCCTCACGAGGGCGGAACTTCAATCAGCCCCAGCATTTT. This encodes CASRGRNFNQPQHF.